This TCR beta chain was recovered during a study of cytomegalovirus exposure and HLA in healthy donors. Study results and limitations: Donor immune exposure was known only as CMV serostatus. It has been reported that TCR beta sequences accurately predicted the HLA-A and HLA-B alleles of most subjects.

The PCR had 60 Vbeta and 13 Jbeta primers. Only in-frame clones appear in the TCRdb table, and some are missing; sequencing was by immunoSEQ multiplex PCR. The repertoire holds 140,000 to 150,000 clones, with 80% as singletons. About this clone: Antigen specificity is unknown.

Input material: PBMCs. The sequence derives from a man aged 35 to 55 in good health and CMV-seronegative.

The CDR3 protein is CASAAGGAGANVLTF. The CDR3 DNA is TGCGCCAGCGCCGCCGGAGGGGCTGGGGCCAACGTCCTGACTTTC. The rearrangement links TRBV5-1 to TRBJ2-6, with D perhaps matching TRBD2 (6 bases). The CDR3 totals 15 residues. Deletions cut 7 bases from V and 2 bases from J, with 13 bases between. The germline CDR1 and CDR2 sequences are SGHRS and YFSETQ.